The 22 T cell receptor beta chains listed next were all sequenced from one sample in a study of shared clonotypes between healthy human individuals. Some clones are missing from TCRdb's copy, which holds only in-frame ones; the method was immunoSEQ multiplex PCR. Of approximately 2.5 million clones in the sample, approximately 90% were seen once. Source material: naive CD4+ T cells sorted from blood. Subset meaning: CD45RA+ positively selected. These receptors were collected from a man aged 18 to 29 in good health.

This chain connects TRBV4-1 to TRBJ2-2, with D hard to call. The length of the CDR3 is 16 residues. V was clipped by 3 bases and J by 4 bases, with 15 bases between them. CDR1 and CDR2 (germline): MGHRA, YSYEKL. In DNA, the CDR3 is TGCGCCAGCAGCCACGAACGAGAAGGAACCACCGGGGAGCTGTTTTTT. Protein sequence: CASSHEREGTTGELFF.

The chain couples TRBV7-9 to TRBJ2-7; 7 nucleotides agree with TRBD2. Germline V CDR1 and CDR2: SEHNR, FQNEAQ (reference sequence). The CDR3 totals 18 residues. The trim removed 2 bases at V and 3 bases at J, leaving 16 bases unmatched. The CDR3 protein is CASSLSNFISGYNYEQYF. The CDR3 DNA reads TGTGCCAGCAGCTTATCGAACTTTATTAGCGGGTATAACTACGAGCAGTACTTC.

This rearrangement joins TRBV6-5 to TRBJ2-5; D uncertain. The J call may be incorrect, as the DNA end agrees better with TRBJ2-7. CDR1 is MNHEY and CDR2 is SVGAGI in the germline V gene. The CDR3 runs to 14 residues. The CDR3 region has the DNA TGTGCCAGCAGTTACTCAGAGAGAGGCTACGAGCAGTACTTC. This sequence encodes CASSYSERGYEQYF.

Regarding this clone: The same CDR3 also results from other DNA sequences found in this sample. The chain joins TRBV19 to TRBJ2-5; weak D call: TRBD1 (6 bases). The CDR3 loop spans 14 amino acids. The V gene lost 5 bases and the J gene lost 1 base, with 11 bases spanning the gap. Germline CDR1 and CDR2: LNHDA and SQIVND (reference sequence). CDR3 protein: CASSPGQRQETQYF. DNA for the CDR3: TGTGCCAGTAGTCCAGGACAGCGCCAAGAGACCCAGTACTTC.

This chain joins TRBV27 and TRBJ1-3; 8 bases are a match to TRBD1. The CDR3 loop spans 15 amino acids. With 5 bases clipped from V and 3 bases from J, the junction kept 6 bases outside the gene matches. Looked up from germline, CDR1 is MNHEY and CDR2 is SMNVEV (reference sequence). The CDR3 bases are TGTGCCAGCAGTCAGGGGGCTACGTATGGAAACACCATATATTTT. Translation: CASSQGATYGNTIYF.

The rearrangement links TRBV28 to TRBJ1-2; D gene ambiguous. Germline V gene sequence: CDR1 MDHEN, CDR2 SYDVKM. Trimming stripped 5 bases from V and 1 base from J, with 5 bases between. The CDR3 extends over 12 amino acids. CDR3 nucleotides: TGTGCCAGCAGTATGATTAACTATGGCTACACCTTC. Its translation is CASSMINYGYTF.

The chain joins TRBV28 to TRBJ1-2; the match to TRBD1 covers 9 bases. CDR1 MDHEN and CDR2 SYDVKM come from the germline V gene. This CDR3 contains 14 residues. After removal of 5 bases from V and 6 bases from J, the junction contained 7 bases not matched to a gene. For the CDR3, the DNA is TGTGCCAGCAGTCCCGGGACAGGGACAGATGGCTACACCTTC. It specifies CASSPGTGTDGYTF.

The rearrangement uses TRBV6-5 and TRBJ2-1; D is undetermined. The germline CDR1 and CDR2 sequences are MNHEY and SVGAGI. V was pared by 6 bases and J by 3 bases, with 12 bases between. The CDR3 runs 14 residues. CDR3 nucleotide sequence: TGTGCCAGCAGGTCCCCCCAAATCTACAATGAGCAGTTCTTC. Its protein product is CASRSPQIYNEQFF.

This clone was seen more than once but under ten times. The rearrangement joins TRBV4-1 to TRBJ2-1, with D possibly matching TRBD1 (6 bases). The CDR3 is 14 amino acids. Trimming stripped 3 bases from V and 4 bases from J, with 10 bases between. Looked up from germline, CDR1 is MGHRA and CDR2 is YSYEKL. The CDR3 coding sequence is TGCGCCAGCAGCCATTACAGGGTATACAATGAGCAGTTCTTC. As protein: CASSHYRVYNEQFF.

This chain joins TRBV7-2 and TRBJ1-3, with 8 positions matching TRBD1. The germline V gene encodes CDR1 SGHTA and CDR2 FQGNSA. CDR3 length: 17 amino acids. J gave up 2 bases and V 1 base, and 7 bases lay outside the gene matches. The CDR3 sequence: CASSLGGQGAAGNTIYF. The CDR3 bases are TGTGCCAGCAGCTTAGGCGGACAGGGAGCTGCTGGAAACACCATATATTTT.

The chain joins TRBV4-3 to TRBJ1-5; the D is unclear. The CDR3 is 15 residues long. The V and J ends lost 0 bases and 7 bases respectively, with 13 bases between them. Germline CDR1 is LGHNA and CDR2 is YSLEER. This chain's CDR3 is CASSQEAGSGQPQHF. The CDR3 DNA reads as TGCGCCAGCAGCCAAGAGGCAGGCTCGGGACAGCCCCAGCATTTT.

The DNA for the CDR3 is TGTGCCAGCAGCTTAGTAAACGCAGGGGTTAGCTCACCCCTCCACTTT. It translates to CASSLVNAGVSSPLHF. The rearrangement links TRBV7-8 to TRBJ1-6; D perhaps matches TRBD1 (6 bases). V was clipped by 1 base and J by 10 bases, with 17 bases between them. The CDR3 sequence is 16 residues long. Per germline, CDR1 SGHVS and CDR2 FQNEAQ.

This chain links TRBV25-1 with TRBJ2-2; D uncertain. This CDR3 is built from 13 residues. Looked up from germline, CDR1 is MGHDK and CDR2 is SYGVNS. Trimming took 4 bases from V and 4 from J, leaving 7 bases between them. The CDR3 nucleotides are TGTGCCAGCAGTGGAGAGCTCACCGGGGAGCTGTTTTTT. The encoded protein is CASSGELTGELFF.

V gene TRBV4-3 combines with J gene TRBJ1-6; D might be TRBD1 (6 bases). The ends were cut back, 0 bases at V and 9 bases at J, with 12 bases in the middle. The CDR3 totals 15 residues. CDR1 is LGHNA, CDR2 YSLEER, per germline. CDR3 amino acids: CASSQDSQGISPLHF. The CDR3 nucleotides read TGCGCCAGCAGCCAAGATAGTCAGGGGATTTCACCCCTCCACTTT.

This chain links TRBV25-1 with TRBJ2-7, with TRBD2 identical over 10 bases. Trimming at V came to 5 bases and at J to 0 bases, leaving 4 bases not matched to a gene. CDR3 size: 15 residues. The germline V gene has CDR1 MGHDK and CDR2 SYGVNS. CDR3 nucleotides: TGTGCCAGCAGTCCTCGGACTAGCGGCTCCTACGAGCAGTACTTC. As protein: CASSPRTSGSYEQYF.

The rearrangement links TRBV7-9 to TRBJ1-2; D possibly corresponds to TRBD1 (6 bases). Germline V gives CDR1 SEHNR, CDR2 FQNEAQ (reference sequence). V was clipped by 4 bases and J by 8 bases, with 17 bases between them. The CDR3 loop spans 14 amino acids. The CDR3 coding sequence is TGTGCCAGCAGCTACAGGGAATCCAATGTCGGCTACACCTTC. Translated, it gives CASSYRESNVGYTF.

This chain uses TRBV11-3 with TRBJ1-2, with D possibly TRBD1 on 5 matching bases. Germline V gives CDR1 SGHNT, CDR2 YENEEA. The CDR3 runs to 15 residues. Deletions cut 1 base from V and 6 bases from J, with 15 bases between. The CDR3 DNA reads as TGTGCCAGCAGCTTAGGACCCACAGGAGAACATGGCTACACCTTC. Amino acid sequence: CASSLGPTGEHGYTF.

V usage is TRBV16 and J usage is TRBJ2-1; TRBD2 is a possible D gene (6 bases). The CDR3 runs to 16 residues. The germline CDR1 and CDR2 sequences are KGHSY and FQNENV. Trimming took off 2 bases at V and 0 bases at J, with 11 bases between the two ends. Here the CDR3 reads CASSQTGDLSYNEQFF. The CDR3 nucleotides are TGTGCCAGCAGCCAAACGGGAGACCTCTCCTACAATGAGCAGTTCTTC.

Note on this clone: Different DNA sequences within this sample yield the same CDR3. CDR3 residues: CASSSYNEQFF. The CDR3 DNA is TGTGCCAGTAGTTCGTACAATGAGCAGTTCTTC. V is TRBV19 and J is TRBJ2-1; D not resolved. Germline assignment: CDR1 LNHDA and CDR2 SQIVND (reference sequence). The CDR3 covers 11 residues. Trimming took off 5 bases at V and 4 bases at J, with 3 bases between the two ends.

This chain uses TRBV19 with TRBJ1-2; no reliable D call. CDR3 length: 15 amino acids. Germline V gives CDR1 LNHDA, CDR2 SQIVND (reference sequence). V was pared by 4 bases and J by 1 base, with 13 bases between. The CDR3 DNA sequence: TGTGCCAGTAGTACCTCAGATCGAGGTAACTATGGCTACACCTTC. It codes for CASSTSDRGNYGYTF.

The chain carries TRBV11-2 and TRBJ1-2; D might be TRBD1 (6 bases). V lost 6 bases, J lost 0 bases, and 17 bases lay in between. From germline, CDR1 is SGHAT and CDR2 FQNNGV. The CDR3 spans 16 residues. CDR3 DNA sequence: TGTGCCAGCAGTCTCTGGGGGGCACCCTCTAACTATGGCTACACCTTC. Amino acid sequence: CASSLWGAPSNYGYTF.

The V gene is TRBV7-2, the J gene TRBJ2-3; 10 positions agree with TRBD2. The V segment lost 0 bases and the J segment 0 bases; nucleotides outside the gene matches: 12. CDR3 size: 20 residues. Germline CDR1 and CDR2: SGHTA and FQGNSA. This chain's CDR3 is CASSLAVTSGADSSTDTQYF. CDR3 sequence (DNA): TGTGCCAGCAGCTTAGCGGTAACTAGCGGGGCCGACTCTAGCACAGATACGCAGTATTTT. The full variable domain, its missing parts supplied by reference TRBV7-2 and TRBJ2-3, is GAGVSQSPSNKVTEKGKDVELRCDPISGHTALYWYRQSLGQGLEFLIYFQGNSAPDKSGLPSDRFSAERTGGSVSTLTIQRTQQEDSAVYLCASSLAVTSGADSSTDTQYFGPGTRLTVL.